The 19 T cell receptor beta chains below were found in one sample sequenced in a study of cytotoxic CD8 clonotypes in ibrutinib-treated CLL. Some clones are missing from TCRdb's copy, which holds only in-frame ones; the method was immunoSEQ multiplex PCR. Of some 150,000 clones listed, 65% to 85% are singletons. The material was PBMCs, obtained after 36 months of ibrutinib treatment. These receptors were obtained from a human donor with chronic lymphocytic leukemia.

This chain connects TRBV18 to TRBJ1-5, with D maybe TRBD1 (5 bases). The length of the CDR3 is 13 residues. The V end lost 3 bases, the J end lost 6 bases, and 9 bases lay between the germline ends. Germline CDR1 reads KGHSH; CDR2 reads LQKENI. CDR3 amino acids: CASSPSGGQPQHF. The CDR3 bases are TGTGCCAGCTCACCCTCTGGGGGTCAGCCCCAGCATTTT. Looking up the rest from reference TRBV18 and TRBJ1-5 gives the full variable domain: NAGVMQNPRHLVRRRGQEARLRCSPMKGHSHVYWYRQLPEEGLKFMVYLQKENIIDESGMPKERFSAEFPKEGPSILRIQQVVRGDSAAYFCASSPSGGQPQHFGDGTRLSIL.

The chain combines TRBV11-3 with TRBJ2-2; 9 positions agree with TRBD1. The CDR3 sequence is 15 residues long. Trimming removed 5 bases from V and 5 bases from J; junction bases left unmatched: 6. Germline V gene lookup returns CDR1 SGHNT and CDR2 YENEEA. The DNA for the CDR3 is TGTGCCAGCAGCAGACGACAGGGGGGGACCGGGGAGCTGTTTTTT. The encoded protein is CASSRRQGGTGELFF. The full variable domain, its missing parts supplied by reference TRBV11-3 and TRBJ2-2, is EAGVVQSPRYKIIEKKQPVAFWCNPISGHNTLYWYLQNLGQGPELLIRYENEEAVDDSQLPKDRFSAERLKGVDSTLKIQPAELGDSAVYLCASSRRQGGTGELFFGEGSRLTVL.

The V and J genes are TRBV2 and TRBJ1-3, with D perhaps TRBD1 (6 bases). V lost 6 bases and J 0 bases, leaving 9 bases between the germline ends. The CDR3 spans 14 residues. Germline V gene data show CDR1 as SNHLY and CDR2 as FYNNEI. Here the CDR3 DNA reads TGTGCCAGCAGCACAGGGTTCTCTGGAAACACCATATATTTT. Amino acids: CASSTGFSGNTIYF. The whole variable domain, remainder taken from reference TRBV2 and TRBJ1-3, is EPEVTQTPSHQVTQMGQEVILRCVPISNHLYFYWYRQILGQKVEFLVSFYNNEISEKSEIFDDQFSVERPDGSNFTLKIRSTKLEDSAMYFCASSTGFSGNTIYFGEGSWLTVV.

The gene calls are TRBV20-1 and TRBJ2-7; either TRBD1 or TRBD2 may supply D (6 bases each). CDR3 length equals 11 residues. Germline CDR1 reads DFQATT; CDR2 reads SNEGSKA (reference sequence). Here the CDR3 DNA reads TGCGGCGGGACAAACTCCTACGAGCAGTACTTC. Its translation is CGGTNSYEQYF.

The chain joins TRBV11-2 to TRBJ1-2, with a possible D match to TRBD1 (5 bases). The CDR3 contains 12 residues. Germline V gene data show CDR1 as SGHAT and CDR2 as FQNNGV. Trimming pared 5 bases from V and 13 bases from J, leaving 17 bases between. The CDR3, as DNA: TGTGCCAGCAGCCAATGGACACCGCGTCCCACCTTC. Amino acids: CASSQWTPRPTF.

This chain uses TRBV10-3 with TRBJ1-3; D is ambiguous. Germline V lookup: CDR1 ENHRY, CDR2 SYGVKD. CDR3 length: 15 amino acids. Deletions cut 4 bases from V and 0 bases from J, with 10 bases between. CDR3 loop: CAISAQASSGNTIYF. DNA for the CDR3: TGTGCCATCAGTGCGCAGGCCAGCTCTGGAAACACCATATATTTT.

V usage is TRBV9 and J usage is TRBJ2-1; D might be TRBD2 (6 bases). V gave up 4 bases and J gave up 0 bases, with 17 bases separating them. This CDR3 is built from 17 residues. Per the germline V gene, CDR1 is SGDLS and CDR2 is YYNGEE. This CDR3 reads CASSPRGYRSSYNEQFF. The DNA for the CDR3 is TGTGCCAGCAGCCCTCGGGGGTATCGGAGCTCCTACAATGAGCAGTTCTTC.

This sequence joins TRBV10-2 and TRBJ2-7, with 8 bases aligning to TRBD1. CDR1 is WSHSY, CDR2 SAAADI, per germline. The V and J ends lost 7 bases and 6 bases, in that order; junction bases with no gene match: 8. The CDR3 covers 13 residues. CDR3 loop: CASTMTGDFEQYF. CDR3 DNA sequence: TGCGCCAGCACTATGACAGGGGATTTCGAGCAGTACTTC.

This chain joins TRBV6-1 and TRBJ2-7; D gene unclear. Germline V CDR1 and CDR2: MNHNS, SASEGT. The CDR3 has 11 residues. V was pared by 9 bases and J by 2 bases, with 8 bases between. CDR3 sequence (DNA): TGTGCCAGTGGGCATACCTACGAGCAGTACTTC. It yields the protein CASGHTYEQYF.

The chain links TRBV5-5 to TRBJ1-2; maybe TRBD1 (6 bases). The germline gives CDR1 SGHKS, CDR2 YYEKEE (reference sequence). Trimming took off 2 bases at V and 4 bases at J, with 12 bases between the two ends. This CDR3 region has 14 residues. The CDR3 bases are TGTGCCAGCAGCTTACTCAGGGGTCCCTATGGCTACACCTTC. Translating it yields CASSLLRGPYGYTF. The full variable domain, with the rest looked up from reference TRBV5-5 and TRBJ1-2, is DAGVTQSPTHLIKTRGQQVTLRCSPISGHKSVSWYQQVLGQGPQFIFQYYEKEERGRGNFPDRFSARQFPNYSSELNVNALLLGDSALYLCASSLLRGPYGYTFGSGTRLTVV.

A word on this clone: Other DNA sequences of this sample code for an identical CDR3. The chain has TRBV27 and TRBJ1-1, with 8 nucleotides matching TRBD1. The CDR3 runs to 13 residues. Germline CDR1 reads MNHEY; CDR2 reads SMNVEV (reference sequence). After removal of 6 bases from V and 5 bases from J, the junction contained 5 bases not matched to a gene. This chain's CDR3 is CASSPGGGTEAFF. CDR3 in DNA: TGTGCCAGCAGCCCAGGGGGCGGGACTGAAGCTTTCTTT.

This chain joins TRBV28 and TRBJ2-7, with D perhaps matching TRBD1 or TRBD2 (5 bases each). CDR1 and CDR2 from the germline V gene are MDHEN and SYDVKM. V lost 6 bases, J lost 3 bases, and 15 bases lay in between. This CDR3 has 14 amino acids. The CDR3, as DNA: TGTGCCAGCAGCTCACTAGACAGAGACTACGAGCAGTACTTC. This codes for CASSSLDRDYEQYF.

This clone was counted a single time. V usage is TRBV28 and J usage is TRBJ2-1, with D maybe TRBD2 (6 bases). There are 17 residues in the CDR3. V was cut by 6 bases and J by 0 bases, with 18 bases left in between. CDR1 is MDHEN, CDR2 SYDVKM, per germline. CDR3 DNA: TGTGCCAGCAGGCTTCGCGGGACCAGAGCCTCCTACAATGAGCAGTTCTTC. This codes for CASRLRGTRASYNEQFF.

DNA of the CDR3: TGTGCCAGCAGCTTAGATCGAATCGGGAACACTGAAGCTTTCTTT. Amino acids: CASSLDRIGNTEAFF. This chain connects TRBV7-8 to TRBJ1-1; D not certain. Trimming took off 1 base at V and 1 base at J, with 10 bases between the two ends. Germline-derived CDR1 and CDR2 are SGHVS and FQNEAQ. The CDR3 runs 15 residues.

This chain uses TRBV7-9 with TRBJ1-3; the D gene is possibly TRBD1 (6 bases). Germline assignment: CDR1 SEHNR and CDR2 FQNEAQ (reference sequence). The CDR3 has 16 residues. Trimming pared 2 bases from V and 7 bases from J, leaving 18 bases between. The CDR3 nucleotides read TGTGCCAGCAGCTTAACCAGGGGCCCCCTTAGGAACACCATATATTTT. Its protein product is CASSLTRGPLRNTIYF.

The rearrangement joins TRBV4-2 to TRBJ1-5, with 7 bases lining up with TRBD1. Germline assignment: CDR1 LGHNA and CDR2 YNFKEQ. V dropped 1 base and J dropped 2; count of bases not matched to a gene: 14. CDR3 length: 19 residues. Here the CDR3 DNA reads TGTGCCAGCAGCCAAGTCCTGGACAGGACAACGTCGGGCAATCAGCCCCAGCATTTT. This gives the protein CASSQVLDRTTSGNQPQHF.

This rearrangement joins TRBV19 to TRBJ1-4, with 8 bases fitting TRBD1. CDR1 is LNHDA, CDR2 SQIVND, per germline (reference sequence). This CDR3 comprises 12 residues. After removal of 6 bases from V and 8 bases from J, the junction contained 2 bases not matched to a gene. CDR3 coding DNA: TGTGCCAGTAGACAGGGGGAAGAAAAACTGTTTTTT. Translating gives CASRQGEEKLFF.

The rearrangement joins TRBV20-1 to TRBJ2-7; D call uncertain. This CDR3 is built from 11 residues. Germline V CDR1 and CDR2: DFQATT, SNEGSKA (reference sequence). V was shortened by 3 bases and J by 3 bases, with 6 bases between the two germline ends. This chain's CDR3 is CSASIIYEQYF. CDR3 in DNA: TGCAGTGCTAGTATCATCTACGAGCAGTACTTC.

This chain connects TRBV28 to TRBJ2-7; TRBD2 agrees at 7 bases. The V gene's germline CDR1 is MDHEN and CDR2 SYDVKM. The CDR3 extends over 14 amino acids. Germline trimming cut 1 base from V and 6 bases from J; bases unmatched to any gene: 6. CDR3 loop: CASSLFRGVGEQYF. The CDR3 coding sequence is TGTGCCAGCAGTTTATTTCGGGGGGTGGGCGAGCAGTACTTC.